The 17 T cell receptor beta chains reported below all come from one sample, sequenced in a study of T cell repertoires in cytomegalovirus infection. TCRdb analysed the reads with MiXCR anew, one entry per CDR3 protein. Counted here are 480,000 or so distinct CDR3 sequences, about 11% occurring once; the ten biggest clones make up 10%. Sequenced: PBMCs. These receptor sequences come from a human donor in good health (CMV status not recorded). Some clones in this sample may be carry-over from other donors' samples.

J is TRBJ2-1 and V is TRBV20-1; 13 bases are shared with TRBD2. The CDR3 has 14 residues. The V segment lost 1 base and the J segment 10 bases; nucleotides outside the gene matches: 4. Germline V gives CDR1 DFQATT, CDR2 SNEGSKA (reference sequence). Written as DNA, the CDR3 is TGCAGTGCTAGAGCACTAGCGGGAGGGTGGGAGCAGTTCTTC. As protein: CSARALAGGWEQFF.

This clonotype was seen at least ten times. The chain links TRBV19 to TRBJ2-1, with 8 positions matching TRBD2. The V gene's germline CDR1 is LNHDA and CDR2 SQIVND (reference sequence). V shed 7 bases, J shed 0 bases, and the junction held 5 bases outside the gene matches. This CDR3 comprises 15 residues. The CDR3 nucleotides read TGTGCCAGTATAAGCGCGGGAGGCTCCTACAATGAGCAGTTCTTC. This gives the protein CASISAGGSYNEQFF.

The sample holds a few counts of this clonotype. The chain uses TRBV20-1 and TRBJ2-1; 9 positions agree with TRBD1. Germline CDR1 is DFQATT and CDR2 is SNEGSKA (reference sequence). The ends lost 3 bases at V and 8 bases at J; junction bases unmatched: 11. There are 15 residues in the CDR3. CDR3 bases: TGCAGTGCTAGGGGGGGACAGGGTTATTTGGATGAGCAGTTCTTC. Its translation is CSARGGQGYLDEQFF.

A few counts support this clonotype. V usage is TRBV5-6 and J usage is TRBJ1-5; 8 bases map to TRBD1. The CDR3 loop spans 16 amino acids. Germline V lookup: CDR1 SGHDT, CDR2 YYEEEE. The J segment lost 1 base and the V segment lost 4 bases, leaving 7 bases of the junction unmatched. This CDR3 reads CASSLFTGGSNQPQHF. CDR3 DNA sequence: TGTGCCAGCAGCCTATTCACAGGGGGGAGCAATCAGCCCCAGCATTTT.

This clonotype showed up many times. The chain combines TRBV6-5 with TRBJ2-1, with 11 nucleotides matching TRBD2. With V trimmed by 4 bases and J by 5 bases, 10 bases remained unmatched. The CDR3 sequence is 17 residues long. CDR1 is MNHEY and CDR2 is SVGAGI in the germline V gene. The CDR3 nucleotides are TGTGCCAGCAGTTCGCCTAGCGGGAGGTCCCCCCACAATGAGCAGTTCTTC. Protein sequence: CASSSPSGRSPHNEQFF.

The chain recombines TRBV6-1 with TRBJ2-7; D ambiguous. Looked up from germline, CDR1 is MNHNS and CDR2 is SASEGT. This CDR3 is 13 amino acids long. V lost 2 bases and J 1 base, leaving 6 bases between the germline ends. The CDR3 reads CASSEHSSYEQYF. As DNA, the CDR3 is TGTGCCAGCAGTGAACACAGTTCCTACGAGCAGTACTTC.

This clonotype was seen only a few times. The V and J genes are TRBV29-1 and TRBJ2-2; no clear D. Trimming stripped 3 bases from V and 7 bases from J, with 15 bases between. The length of the CDR3 is 14 residues. CDR1 is SQVTM, CDR2 ANQGSEA, per germline. In nucleotides, the CDR3 is TGCAGCGTTGAGGGCAGGTCGACGGGCGGGGAGCTGTTTTTT. Its translation: CSVEGRSTGGELFF.

This clonotype has at least ten counts. V and J are TRBV18 and TRBJ1-2; D is perhaps TRBD1 (5 bases). Trimming removed 3 bases from V and 0 bases from J, with 8 bases in between. The CDR3 is made up of 14 amino acids. From germline, CDR1 is KGHSH and CDR2 LQKENI. CDR3 sequence reads: CASSPEGTNYGYTF. CDR3 DNA sequence: TGTGCCAGCTCACCGGAGGGGACTAACTATGGCTACACCTTC.

This clonotype was seen only a few times. J is TRBJ2-1 and V is TRBV5-6; TRBD1 matches at 7 bases. Germline V gene lookup returns CDR1 SGHDT and CDR2 YYEEEE. CDR3 length: 17 residues. With V trimmed by 6 bases and J by 4 bases, 16 bases remained unmatched. The CDR3 reads CASISRAGQVRYNEQFF. CDR3 bases: TGTGCCAGCATCTCGAGGGCAGGACAGGTGCGATACAATGAGCAGTTCTTC.

This clonotype was detected ten times or more. The V and J genes are TRBV18 and TRBJ2-1; 11 nucleotides agree with TRBD2. This CDR3 region has 16 residues. The trim removed 5 bases at V and 5 bases at J, leaving 8 bases unmatched. Per germline, CDR1 KGHSH and CDR2 LQKENI. CDR3 coding DNA: TGTGCCAGCTCATCCATAGCGGGGGGGCCTGACAATGAGCAGTTCTTC. It encodes CASSSIAGGPDNEQFF.

This clonotype occurred many times. This chain joins TRBV28 and TRBJ2-1; TRBD1 or TRBD2 may be the D gene (6 bases each). CDR3 length: 20 residues. Germline lookup yields CDR1 MDHEN and CDR2 SYDVKM. V was pared by 2 bases and J by 7 bases, with 30 bases between. The CDR3 sequence is CASSLMTGEFAVPGGNEQFF. CDR3 nucleotide sequence: TGTGCCAGCAGTTTAATGACAGGAGAATTCGCGGTACCTGGGGGGAATGAGCAGTTCTTC.

The table lists this clonotype with many counts. The chain joins TRBV10-3 to TRBJ1-1; D is possibly TRBD1 (6 bases). In germline, CDR1 is ENHRY, CDR2 SYGVKD. The CDR3 has 14 residues. The germline V and J ends were trimmed by 3 bases and 5 bases, with 13 bases remaining between them. The CDR3 region is CAISEVPGATEAFF. CDR3 DNA sequence: TGTGCCATCAGTGAAGTGCCAGGGGCTACTGAAGCTTTCTTT.

This clonotype occurred many times. The chain is built from TRBV7-9 and TRBJ1-1; D is unresolved. Germline V gene lookup returns CDR1 SEHNR and CDR2 FQNEAQ (reference sequence). The CDR3 covers 13 residues. Trimming took 0 bases from V and 8 from J, leaving 10 bases between them. The CDR3 DNA reads TGTGCCAGCAGCTTAGCGCACAGAATAGAAGCTTTCTTT. Translating it yields CASSLAHRIEAFF.

On this clonotype itself: The junction and the germline gene differ at one end; a read error may be behind it. The genes are TRBV4-1 and TRBJ1-2; D is perhaps TRBD1 (6 bases). Germline V gene sequence: CDR1 MGHRA, CDR2 YSYEKL. The CDR3 extends over 13 amino acids. The CDR3 sequence: CASSRRGAEGYTF. CDR3 coding DNA: TGTGCCAGCAGCCGACGGGGGGCTGAGGGCTACACCTTC.

The table lists this clonotype with many counts. The chain employs TRBV7-2 and TRBJ2-5; 8 bases fit TRBD2. The CDR3 is made up of 14 amino acids. Germline V gives CDR1 SGHTA, CDR2 FQGNSA. The V and J ends lost 5 bases and 2 bases, in that order; junction bases with no gene match: 4. The CDR3 loop reads CASSRTSRQETQYF. For the CDR3, the DNA is TGTGCCAGCAGCCGGACTAGCAGACAAGAGACCCAGTACTTC.

This clonotype was observed many times. The V gene is TRBV5-1, the J gene TRBJ1-6, with a possible D match to TRBD1 (5 bases). V was trimmed by 1 base and J by 10 bases, leaving 12 bases between them. This CDR3 has 14 amino acids. Germline V gene data show CDR1 as SGHRS and CDR2 as YFSETQ. The CDR3 bases are TGCGCCAGCAGCTTGCGACGGGGCAGGTCACCCCTCCACTTT. Encoded protein: CASSLRRGRSPLHF.

The J gene is TRBJ2-1, the V gene TRBV4-1; 7 bases align to TRBD2. Germline V gene lookup returns CDR1 MGHRA and CDR2 YSYEKL. Trimming removed 3 bases from V and 6 bases from J; junction bases left unmatched: 2. This CDR3 is 13 amino acids long. CDR3 amino acids: CASSQWTSNEQFF. The CDR3 DNA reads as TGCGCCAGCAGCCAGTGGACTAGCAATGAGCAGTTCTTC.